The present entry profiles one T cell receptor beta chain with its context. Its target is unknown. TCR beta CDR3 sequences were amplified from RNA transcripts. The TCR CDR3 first-round RT-PCR relied on the HTBI primer set. TCRdb reprocessed the multiplex PCR reads via MiXCR and lists one record per CDR3 protein. Of roughly 500,000 distinct CDR3 sequences in the sample, 22% are singletons; the top ten hold approximately 54%. CDR3 length: 16 amino acids. Per germline, CDR1 SGHKS and CDR2 YYEKEE (reference sequence). The V gene end was trimmed by 6 bases and the J gene end by 1 base; junction bases not matched to a gene: 10. These data originate in a study of T cells in Graves' hyperthyroidism and ophthalmopathy. Whole-study context: Before treatment of any kind, peripheral blood was taken at initial diagnosis.

Study results and caveats: The majority of expanded thyroid clonotypes above 0.001 also appeared in blood. Ophthalmopathy was predicted by the model a median of 6.5 months ahead of onset.

The TCR sequence derives from a woman aged 70-85 years with Graves' ophthalmopathy. Sequences were obtained from blood. This chain links TRBV5-5 with TRBJ2-5; TRBD1 matches at 9 bases. The CDR3 here is CASIWGTGNSQETQYF. The CDR3 coding sequence is TGTGCCAGCATCTGGGGGACAGGGAATTCCCAAGAGACCCAGTACTTC.